A single sample is the source of the 14 T cell receptor beta chains below, sequenced in a study of T cell repertoires in cytomegalovirus infection. These TCRs are of unknown antigen specificity. Via MiXCR, TCRdb re-called the reads, giving one row per CDR3 protein. The sample has 550,000 to 850,000 distinct CDR3 sequences; 33% are singletons. The material sequenced was cultured PBMCs, taken from culture after CMV antigen stimulation. Every receptor here comes from a human donor in good health (CMV status not recorded). Some clones in this sample may be carry-over from other donors' samples.

The chain couples TRBV5-1 to TRBJ1-2, with D uncertain. The V gene lost 0 bases and the J gene lost 8 bases, with 11 bases spanning the gap. The CDR3 covers 13 residues. The germline V gene has CDR1 SGHRS and CDR2 YFSETQ. CDR3 DNA: TGCGCCAGCAGCTTGGAACCTACCGTGGGCTACACCTTC. It translates to CASSLEPTVGYTF.

The table lists this clonotype with a few counts. V and J are TRBV2 and TRBJ2-3; 7 nucleotides line up with TRBD2. The V gene's germline CDR1 is SNHLY and CDR2 FYNNEI. CDR3 size: 15 residues. The chain's CDR3 is CATPSQLADTDTQYF. The DNA of the CDR3 is TGTGCTACGCCCTCCCAGCTAGCGGACACAGATACGCAGTATTTT. The full variable domain, rest sourced from reference TRBV2 and TRBJ2-3, is EPEVTQTPSHQVTQMGQEVILRCVPISNHLYFYWYRQILGQKVEFLVSFYNNEISEKSEIFDDQFSVERPDGSNFTLKIRSTKLEDSAMYFCATPSQLADTDTQYFGPGTRLTVL.

The chain combines TRBV7-2 with TRBJ2-1, with 7 bases that match TRBD2. The CDR3 is made up of 12 amino acids. Germline V gene data show CDR1 as SGHTA and CDR2 as FQGNSA. The junction had 6 bases not matched to a gene; V was cut back by 4 bases and J by 12 bases. The CDR3 loop reads CASSSYPGGQFF. The CDR3 coding sequence is TGTGCCAGCAGCTCTTACCCGGGGGGGCAGTTCTTC.

A note on this clonotype: This is likely a read error, given that the CDR3 carries no conserved phenylalanine or tryptophan at its end. The chain recombines TRBV7-9 with TRBJ1-5; D remains ambiguous. Trimming pared 3 bases from V and 11 bases from J, leaving 11 bases between. The germline V gene has CDR1 SEHNR and CDR2 FQNEAQ (reference sequence). This CDR3 comprises 12 residues. The CDR3 here is CASSLARGSQHL. As DNA, the CDR3 is TGTGCCAGCAGCTTGGCTCGCGGGTCCCAGCATTTG.

This clonotype was recorded a few times. The chain has TRBV7-9 and TRBJ1-4; 8 bases are a match to TRBD1. Trimming at V came to 5 bases and at J to 8 bases, leaving 7 bases not matched to a gene. CDR3 length: 14 residues. CDR1 and CDR2 (germline): SEHNR, FQNEAQ (reference sequence). The CDR3 protein is CASSHNRGVEKLFF. In nucleotides, the CDR3 is TGTGCCAGCAGCCATAACAGGGGGGTAGAAAAACTGTTTTTT.

This sequence joins TRBV19 and TRBJ2-3, with D possibly being TRBD1 or TRBD2 (6 bases each). V was trimmed by 5 bases and J by 4 bases, leaving 22 bases between them. There are 17 residues in the CDR3. From germline, CDR1 is LNHDA and CDR2 SQIVND (reference sequence). The CDR3 DNA reads TGTGCCAGTAGTCTAACCGCTAATATCCGGGGGCCAGATACGCAGTATTTT. Translation gives CASSLTANIRGPDTQYF.

The table lists this clonotype with a few counts. The chain combines TRBV20-1 with TRBJ2-7; TRBD2 might be the D (6 bases). Looked up from germline, CDR1 is DFQATT and CDR2 is SNEGSKA (reference sequence). V lost 3 bases and J lost 6, with 18 bases in between. The CDR3 contains 14 residues. For the CDR3, the DNA is TGCAGTGCTAGTAGAGATTCGTCTAGCGCCGAGCAGTACTTC. This sequence encodes CSASRDSSSAEQYF.

This clonotype was counted between two and nine times. The chain carries TRBV7-9 and TRBJ2-5; 12 bases are a match to TRBD2. V lost 5 bases, J lost 7 bases, and 11 bases stayed unmatched. This CDR3 has 16 residues. Looked up from germline, CDR1 is SEHNR and CDR2 is FQNEAQ (reference sequence). The CDR3 spells CASSPPLTSGRGTQYF. The CDR3 nucleotides are TGTGCCAGCAGCCCCCCCTTGACTAGCGGGAGAGGGACCCAGTACTTC.

This clonotype was seen only a few times. The chain has TRBV20-1 and TRBJ2-5; possible D gene TRBD1, 7 bases. In germline, CDR1 is DFQATT, CDR2 SNEGSKA (reference sequence). Trimming shortened V by 5 bases and J by 6 bases, and 22 bases separated the two germline ends. The CDR3 is made up of 15 amino acids. The CDR3 spells CSAPRPDREVKTQYF. The CDR3 nucleotides read TGCAGTGCTCCCAGACCTGACAGGGAGGTGAAGACCCAGTACTTC.

This clonotype came up a few times. The V and J genes are TRBV6-1 and TRBJ1-3, with D tentatively TRBD1 (6 bases). The CDR3 has 12 residues. CDR1 and CDR2 from the germline V gene are MNHNS and SASEGT. With 8 bases removed from V and 9 bases from J, the gap between germline ends came to 14 bases. The CDR3 DNA follows: TGTGCCAGCGACGATCGGGGGCTCACCATATATTTT. This codes for CASDDRGLTIYF.

This chain links TRBV2 with TRBJ2-1, with a tentative D call TRBD1 (7 bases). The germline gives CDR1 SNHLY, CDR2 FYNNEI. The V end lost 2 bases, the J end lost 7 bases, and 18 bases lay between the germline ends. The CDR3 extends over 16 amino acids. The CDR3 DNA follows: TGTGCCAGCAGTGAACAAGGAGGGGGCTTTAGTAATGAGCAGTTCTTC. Protein product: CASSEQGGGFSNEQFF. Based on the CDR3 plus reference TRBV2 and TRBJ2-1, the full variable domain is EPEVTQTPSHQVTQMGQEVILRCVPISNHLYFYWYRQILGQKVEFLVSFYNNEISEKSEIFDDQFSVERPDGSNFTLKIRSTKLEDSAMYFCASSEQGGGFSNEQFFGPGTRLTVL.

This clonotype has a handful of counts. The gene calls are TRBV12-3 or TRBV12-4 and TRBJ1-3; 12 bases fit TRBD1. Trimming removed 6 bases from V and 4 bases from J; junction bases left unmatched: 4. This CDR3 contains 15 residues. The CDR3 sequence: CASSLGTGGGNTIYF. DNA for the CDR3: TGTGCCAGCAGCCTCGGGACAGGGGGCGGAAACACCATATATTTT.

This chain joins TRBV6-6 and TRBJ2-5; 7 nucleotides agree with TRBD2. Per the germline V gene, CDR1 is MNHNY and CDR2 is SVGAGI (reference sequence). With V trimmed by 0 bases and J by 5 bases, 12 bases remained unmatched. The CDR3 length is 17 residues. Here the CDR3 reads CASSYSAQAGISETQYF. The CDR3 DNA follows: TGTGCCAGCAGTTACTCCGCCCAAGCGGGGATATCGGAGACCCAGTACTTC.

This clonotype appeared a few times. The CDR3 here is CASSQEAGVSDTQYF. CDR3 in DNA: TGTGCCAGCAGTCAAGAAGCGGGGGTGTCAGATACGCAGTATTTT. V gene TRBV5-4 combines with J gene TRBJ2-3; 8 positions match TRBD2. V dropped 5 bases and J dropped 4; count of bases not matched to a gene: 9. The germline CDR1 and CDR2 sequences are SGHNT and YYREEE (reference sequence). CDR3 length: 15 residues.